Listed here are 22 T cell receptor beta chains from one sample, sequenced in a study of regulatory T cells in long-lasting Graves disease (dated by TCRdb to 2020 to 2022). Library prep was done by multiplex PCR. Sequencing relied on an Illumina HiSeq 4000. CDR3 regions were amplified by Arm-PCR with iRepertoire HTBI primers to construct TCR beta libraries. The raw public reads went through TCRdb reprocessing: fastp at Q25, MiXCR clone calling, in-frame beta chains kept. Merged by CDR3 protein, the rows form single entries marked with the most common genes and DNA. Recorded for this sample are about 540,000 distinct CDR3 sequences; about 13% of them occurred a single time. Jointly, the top ten make up under 10% of the sample. What this sample's time point label stands for: newly diagnosed GD, antithyroid drugs for less than 3 months. RNA was extracted from PBMCs in TRIzol for both TCR sequencing and RNA sequencing.

The sample also formed part of further work on T cells in Graves' hyperthyroidism and ophthalmopathy.

Source: peripheral blood mononuclear cells (PBMCs), taken at new diagnosis, from a patient treated with antithyroid drugs. The receptors derive from a young man with Graves disease. Donor details come from another sample of the same person, matched by shared clones.

This clonotype was detected many times. Relative to the germline gene, one junction end is altered; a read error may explain this. This CDR3 reads CSVQEGWTTEAFF. CDR3 bases: TGCAGCGTTCAAGAGGGGTGGACCACTGAAGCTTTCTTT. The gene calls are TRBV29-1 and TRBJ1-1, with D possibly being TRBD1 (5 bases). This CDR3 spans 13 amino acids. Germline V CDR1 and CDR2: SQVTM, ANQGSEA.

This clonotype was seen repeatedly, ten times or more. The rearrangement joins TRBV27 to TRBJ2-1; either TRBD1 or TRBD2 may fit D (5 bases each). The CDR3 covers 15 residues. Trimming cost V 10 bases and J 2 bases, with 18 bases left between them. Germline V gene lookup returns CDR1 MNHEY and CDR2 SMNVEV (reference sequence). The CDR3 loop reads CATKGMRAAYNEQFF. CDR3 bases: TGTGCCACCAAGGGGATGAGGGCGGCCTACAATGAGCAGTTCTTC.

The chain joins TRBV7-8 to TRBJ2-5, with 14 bases fitting TRBD2. There are 21 residues in the CDR3. J lost 2 bases, V lost 5 bases, and 19 bases had no gene match. Germline values: CDR1 SGHVS, CDR2 FQNEAQ. CDR3: CASSQEPQTRLAGGPQETQYF. The CDR3 nucleotides are TGTGCCAGCAGCCAAGAACCCCAGACTCGACTAGCGGGAGGGCCTCAAGAGACCCAGTACTTC.

This clonotype was seen a handful of times. The V call is TRBV20-1, the J call TRBJ2-3, with D possibly TRBD2 on 6 matching bases. This CDR3 spans 15 amino acids. V dropped 3 bases and J dropped 2 bases, with 15 bases sitting between them. From germline, CDR1 is DFQATT and CDR2 SNEGSKA (reference sequence). CDR3 coding DNA: TGCAGTGCTAGTACACGGGAGAAAAACACAGATACGCAGTATTTT. Its protein product is CSASTREKNTDTQYF.

The chain combines TRBV20-1 with TRBJ2-3; D gene unclear. Germline CDR1 and CDR2: DFQATT and SNEGSKA (reference sequence). CDR3 length: 14 amino acids. Trimming left V 3 bases short and J 4 bases short, with 14 bases between. CDR3 coding DNA: TGCAGTGCTAGTCAGCCCCCCGGAGCAGATACGCAGTATTTT. Amino acid sequence: CSASQPPGADTQYF.

In the case of this clonotype: A much bigger clone sits one base away, suggesting this may be a read error. This rearrangement joins TRBV7-8 to TRBJ2-1; a possible D gene is TRBD2 (5 bases). Trimming took off 1 base at V and 4 bases at J, with 26 bases between the two ends. The CDR3 loop spans 20 amino acids. CDR1 and CDR2 from the germline V gene are SGHVS and FQNEAQ. The CDR3 DNA sequence: TGTGCCAGCAGCTTAGTAGAGGGAGCGGTACTAGGCCCGATATACAATGAGCAGTTCTTC. Translation gives CASSLVEGAVLGPIYNEQFF.

This clonotype turned up a few times. The V and J genes are TRBV5-1 and TRBJ1-1; maybe TRBD1 (5 bases). Germline CDR1 reads SGHRS; CDR2 reads YFSETQ. V gave up 3 bases and J gave up 4 bases, with 13 bases separating them. CDR3 size: 14 residues. The CDR3 sequence: CASSSGDGTTEAFF. In DNA, the CDR3 is TGCGCCAGCAGCTCGGGGGACGGGACCACTGAAGCTTTCTTT.

The DNA of the CDR3 is TGTGCCAACTCGATTGGCCCCGGGGGAGGCTATGGCTACACCTTC. Its translation is CANSIGPGGGYGYTF. V usage is TRBV18 and J usage is TRBJ1-2; perhaps TRBD1 as D (5 bases). Trimming removed 10 bases at V and 4 bases at J, with 22 bases between. The CDR3 sequence is 15 residues long. Germline V gene lookup returns CDR1 KGHSH and CDR2 LQKENI.

This clonotype has a count of ten or more. The chain links TRBV2 to TRBJ2-7; perhaps TRBD2 as D (5 bases). Germline CDR1 reads SNHLY; CDR2 reads FYNNEI. V was clipped by 6 bases and J by 1 base, with 16 bases between them. The CDR3 sequence is 15 residues long. The CDR3 nucleotides read TGTGCCAGCAGCGACCATATGGGCGGGTCCTACGAGCAGTACTTC. It encodes CASSDHMGGSYEQYF.

Many counts were recorded for this clonotype. The V and J genes are TRBV7-9 and TRBJ2-3, with D perhaps TRBD1 (6 bases). Trimming removed 7 bases from V and 4 bases from J, with 12 bases in between. This CDR3 has 13 amino acids. Germline loops: CDR1 SEHNR, CDR2 FQNEAQ (reference sequence). This CDR3 reads CASNREIADTQYF. CDR3 nucleotides: TGTGCCAGCAACAGGGAGATTGCAGATACGCAGTATTTT. Looking up the rest from reference TRBV7-9 and TRBJ2-3 gives the full variable domain: DTGVSQNPRHKITKRGQNVTFRCDPISEHNRLYWYRQTLGQGPEFLTYFQNEAQLEKSRLLSDRFSAERPKGSFSTLEIQRTEQGDSAMYLCASNREIADTQYFGPGTRLTVL.

This clonotype occurred many times. The chain recombines TRBV6-2 or TRBV6-3 with TRBJ1-1; D gene unclear. This CDR3 has 13 amino acids. V was pared by 4 bases and J by 1 base, with 7 bases between. CDR1 MNHEY and CDR2 SVGEGT come from the germline V gene. Here the CDR3 reads CASSFDTNTEAFF. The CDR3 DNA reads TGTGCCAGCAGTTTTGATACGAACACTGAAGCTTTCTTT.

At least ten counts were recorded for this clonotype. The rearrangement links TRBV25-1 to TRBJ2-7; D may be TRBD1 (6 bases). Trimming left V 4 bases short and J 0 bases short, with 19 bases between. From germline, CDR1 is MGHDK and CDR2 SYGVNS. This CDR3 contains 17 residues. The CDR3 nucleotides read TGTGCCAGCAGTGGGGGGACACTATTCTCCAGCTCCTACGAGCAGTACTTC. Translated, it gives CASSGGTLFSSSYEQYF.

This clonotype was detected ten times or more. The V call is TRBV29-1, the J call TRBJ2-3; D remains unclear. Per germline, CDR1 SQVTM and CDR2 ANQGSEA. There are 14 residues in the CDR3. V lost 4 bases and J lost 5, with 16 bases in between. CDR3 residues: CSVGAVGARDTQYF. Here the CDR3 DNA reads TGCAGCGTTGGGGCCGTCGGAGCAAGAGATACGCAGTATTTT.

This clonotype was counted many times. The CDR3 spells CASTLVRGFGANVLTF. Written as DNA, the CDR3 is TGTGCCAGCACCCTCGTACGGGGGTTTGGGGCCAACGTCCTGACTTTC. The chain carries TRBV6-1 and TRBJ2-6; TRBD2 might be the D (6 bases). The CDR3 sequence is 16 residues long. Germline V gene sequence: CDR1 MNHNS, CDR2 SASEGT. Trimming took 7 bases from V and 3 from J, leaving 16 bases between them.

The CDR3 DNA is TGTGCCAGTACCCCGGGACAGCTTTCCTACGAGCAGTACTTC. It translates to CASTPGQLSYEQYF. The chain is built from TRBV7-2 and TRBJ2-7; TRBD1 matches 7 bases. V trimming: 9 bases; J trimming: 1 base; junction bases outside the gene matches: 9. The CDR3 spans 14 residues. The germline CDR1 and CDR2 sequences are SGHTA and FQGNSA.

This chain connects TRBV20-1 to TRBJ2-7; D uncertain. The germline V gene has CDR1 DFQATT and CDR2 SNEGSKA (reference sequence). V lost 5 bases to trimming and J lost 10 bases, with 21 bases between them. The CDR3 length is 13 residues. CDR3 region: CSASKVGLVDQYF. CDR3 nucleotide sequence: TGCAGTGCTTCGAAAGTAGGGTTAGTCGACCAGTACTTC.

This clonotype came up many times. The chain uses TRBV30 and TRBJ1-1, with D unresolved. The germline gives CDR1 GTSNPN, CDR2 SVGIG (reference sequence). The CDR3 is made up of 12 amino acids. V gave up 4 bases and J gave up 6 bases, with 12 bases separating them. CDR3 amino acids: CAWTLGKAEAFF. The CDR3 DNA sequence: TGTGCCTGGACCCTGGGGAAGGCTGAAGCTTTCTTT.

The gene calls are TRBV18 and TRBJ1-5, with 7 bases lining up with TRBD1. The germline V gene encodes CDR1 KGHSH and CDR2 LQKENI. Trimming at V came to 1 base and at J to 7 bases, leaving 13 bases not matched to a gene. CDR3 length equals 17 residues. CDR3 sequence (DNA): TGTGCCAGCTCACCACGTCTAAAGACAGGGAGGTTACAGCCCCAGCATTTT. Amino acid sequence: CASSPRLKTGRLQPQHF. The whole variable domain, remainder taken from reference TRBV18 and TRBJ1-5, is NAGVMQNPRHLVRRRGQEARLRCSPMKGHSHVYWYRQLPEEGLKFMVYLQKENIIDESGMPKERFSAEFPKEGPSILRIQQVVRGDSAAYFCASSPRLKTGRLQPQHFGDGTRLSIL.

This clonotype was seen ten or more times. The chain recombines TRBV15 with TRBJ2-5; possibly TRBD1 or TRBD2 for D (5 bases each). Trimming pared 0 bases from V and 5 bases from J, leaving 10 bases between. Germline V CDR1 and CDR2: LNHNV, YYDKDF (reference sequence). This CDR3 spans 14 amino acids. The CDR3, as DNA: TGTGCCACCAGCAGAGATTGGGGCGGGGAGACCCAGTACTTC. It specifies CATSRDWGGETQYF.

The J gene is TRBJ2-3, the V gene TRBV27, with 14 bases matching TRBD2. This CDR3 spans 16 amino acids. Germline assignment: CDR1 MNHEY and CDR2 SMNVEV (reference sequence). After removal of 8 bases from V and 6 bases from J, the junction contained 10 bases not matched to a gene. As DNA, the CDR3 is TGTGCCAGCGCCGAGGGGACTAGCGGGAGCGGGGATACGCAGTATTTT. Its translation: CASAEGTSGSGDTQYF.

This clonotype showed up many times. The chain couples TRBV5-1 to TRBJ2-7; 8 bases fit TRBD1. The V and J ends lost 4 bases and 6 bases, in that order; junction bases with no gene match: 15. The length of the CDR3 is 16 residues. Germline V CDR1 and CDR2: SGHRS, YFSETQ. CDR3 in amino acids: CASSRHIGQGRSEQYF. CDR3 coding DNA: TGCGCCAGCAGCCGCCACATTGGACAGGGAAGGTCCGAGCAGTACTTC.

This clonotype came up a few times. The chain combines TRBV4-2 with TRBJ1-3; D ambiguous. This CDR3 region has 15 residues. From germline, CDR1 is LGHNA and CDR2 YNFKEQ. Trimming stripped 1 base from V and 2 bases from J, with 9 bases between. The DNA of the CDR3 is TGTGCCAGCAGCCAAGGAGGGTCCACTGGAAACACCATATATTTT. Amino acid sequence: CASSQGGSTGNTIYF.